Here is one TCR beta chain with its context. Its antigen remains unidentified. This entry is derived from a study of T cell responses to AZD1222 COVID-19 vaccine. Study-wide findings and caveats: Of spike-specific TCRs, nearly half reportedly target regions left unmutated in variants. There were mostly white British donors and more females than males, and clonal diversity was possibly underestimated. Two AZD1222 doses significantly raised spike-specific TCR breadth and depth over controls.

With 2 bases removed from V and 3 bases from J, the gap between germline ends came to 7 bases. This CDR3 contains 13 residues. Germline CDR1 SGHAT, CDR2 FQNNGV. Both about-4-week and about-12-week second-dose recipients were combined. Method: immunoSEQ multiplex PCR; TCRdb's copy keeps in-frame clones and lacks some. The sample lists 100,000 to 120,000 clones, 94% seen once, with about 3% in the top ten. Specimen: peripheral blood, collected 28 days after the second AZD1222 dose. This sequence joins TRBV11-2 and TRBJ1-1; D is uncertain. The source is an adult who received the AZD1222 COVID-19 vaccine. The CDR3 spells CASSLLVDTEAFF. CDR3 nucleotide sequence: TGTGCCAGCAGCTTATTGGTAGACACTGAAGCTTTCTTT.